The present entry profiles one T cell receptor beta chain with its context. TCRdb fed the RT-PCR reads into MiXCR, producing one record per CDR3 protein. Counted here are approximately 720,000 distinct CDR3 sequences, 13% to 15% occurring once; the ten biggest clones make up around 3.3%. The clonotype was recovered from a female donor in good health, serving as a healthy control. What was sequenced was memory CD4+ T cells from blood.

Here the CDR3 reads CASSQSKGAEAFF. In DNA form, the CDR3 reads TGTGCCAGCTCACAATCGAAGGGGGCGGAAGCTTTCTTT. The chain recombines TRBV18 with TRBJ1-1; 7 bases fit TRBD1. V lost 4 bases and J lost 8; bases outside the gene matches: 7. CDR3 size: 13 residues. Germline V gene data show CDR1 as KGHSH and CDR2 as LQKENI. Supplemented by reference TRBV18 and TRBJ1-1, the full variable domain reads NAGVMQNPRHLVRRRGQEARLRCSPMKGHSHVYWYRQLPEEGLKFMVYLQKENIIDESGMPKERFSAEFPKEGPSILRIQQVVRGDSAAYFCASSQSKGAEAFFGQGTRLTVV.